A selection of T cell receptor beta chains follows, all from one sample in a study of T cells after yellow fever vaccination. Using its own MiXCR run on the 5' RACE reads, TCRdb lists one record per CDR3 protein. The table lists some 560,000 distinct CDR3 sequences, approximately 21% of them singletons. The specimen comprised PBMCs, sampled 15 days after the yellow fever booster vaccination. The receptors here all came from a man aged 25-45 years who received the YFV17D yellow fever vaccine. The CDR3 runs from the conserved cysteine through the conserved F or W. The D gene is left open where the match is weak. Only some rows state a clone size, as once, few, many or a class for expanded clones.

D,J,V,size,DNA,CDR3
NA,TRBJ2-7,TRBV21-1,NA,TGTGCCAGCAGCAAAGCCCTAGCTGGTGGCGGAGCCTACGAGCAGTACTTC,CASSKALAGGGAYEQYF
NA,TRBJ2-1,TRBV28,NA,TGTGCCAGCAGTTTTCCCGGGAGCCATGAGCAGTTCTTC,CASSFPGSHEQFF
NA,TRBJ2-3,TRBV12-3/TRBV12-4,few,TGTGCCAGCAGTTTGGAGGATAGCACAGATACGCAGTATTTT,CASSLEDSTDTQYF
TRBD1,TRBJ1-1,TRBV5-1,few,TGCGCCAGCAGCAGGGACAGGGGGCGAGCAACTGAAGCTTTCTTT,CASSRDRGRATEAFF
NA,TRBJ2-7,TRBV27,few,TGTGCCAGCAAGGGGTTGTCACCGGCCTACGAGCAGTACTTC,CASKGLSPAYEQYF
TRBD2,TRBJ2-1,TRBV20-1,NA,TGCAGTGCTAGGGCGGGTGGACAGGGAGGGACTAGCGGGAATTACAATGAGCAGTTCTTC,CSARAGGQGGTSGNYNEQFF
NA,TRBJ2-6,TRBV7-6,few,TGTGCCAGCAGCTTAGATCACCCCTCTGGGGCCAACGTCCTGACTTTC,CASSLDHPSGANVLTF
TRBD2,TRBJ2-3,TRBV7-2,NA,TGTGCCAGCAGCTTAGTCGGGACTAGCGTCACAGATACGCAGTATTTT,CASSLVGTSVTDTQYF
NA,TRBJ1-2,TRBV20-1,NA,TGCAGTGCCCCTCCGGGTCCGGGCTACACCTTC,CSAPPGPGYTF
TRBD1,TRBJ2-7,TRBV10-3,few,TGTGCCATCAGCGGGACAGGGGATGGCGAGCAGTACTTC,CAISGTGDGEQYF
TRBD1,TRBJ2-7,TRBV4-3,NA,TGCGCCAGCAGCCAAGAAAGGACAGGGGGACTGGGTGAGCAGTACTTC,CASSQERTGGLGEQYF
NA,TRBJ2-1,TRBV7-2,few,TGTGCCAGCAGCTCGCCAAGACTAGACACCTCCTACAATGAGCAGTTCTTC,CASSSPRLDTSYNEQFF
NA,TRBJ2-7,TRBV27,NA,TGTGCCAGCAGTTTACACACCGGACAAACCTACGAGCAGTACTTC,CASSLHTGQTYEQYF
NA,TRBJ2-7,TRBV6-1,few,TGTGCCAGCAAGGGTAGGGGCGGGACCCCCCTCGAGCAGTACTTC,CASKGRGGTPLEQYF
NA,TRBJ2-7,TRBV6-2/TRBV6-3,few,TGTGCCAGCAGTTACGGCGGGAATACCTACGAGCAGTACTTC,CASSYGGNTYEQYF
TRBD2,TRBJ2-7,TRBV28,few,TGTGCCAGCAGTTTATTCGGGGGGACCGGCTCCTACGAGCAGTACTTC,CASSLFGGTGSYEQYF
TRBD2,TRBJ2-1,TRBV28,NA,TGTGCCAGCAGTCTCCCGGGACTAGCGGGAGCTGAGCAGTTCTTC,CASSLPGLAGAEQFF
TRBD2,TRBJ2-3,TRBV30,NA,TGTGCCTGGAAATCCGGGACTAGCGGGAGAGATACGCAGTATTTT,CAWKSGTSGRDTQYF
NA,TRBJ2-7,TRBV10-3,few,TGTGCCATCAGTGAGTCGGTCGGCTACGAGCAGTACTTC,CAISESVGYEQYF
TRBD2,TRBJ2-7,TRBV5-6,many,TGTGCCAGCAGCTTCGGGACTAGTCGGGAGCAGTACTTC,CASSFGTSREQYF
NA,TRBJ2-2,TRBV20-1,NA,TGCAGTGCTAGTCCGAGGACAGACGGGGAGCTGTTTTTT,CSASPRTDGELFF
TRBD2,TRBJ2-3,TRBV12-3/TRBV12-4,once,TGTGCCAGCAGTGGACTAGCGGGAGGAGATACGCAGTATTTT,CASSGLAGGDTQYF
NA,TRBJ2-5,TRBV29-1,NA,TGCAGCGTTGAAGTTGGGGGGCAGGGGACCCAGTACTTC,CSVEVGGQGTQYF
TRBD1,TRBJ2-1,TRBV5-1,NA,TGCGCCAGCAGCCCCGACAGGGGGCGAAATGAGCAGTTCTTC,CASSPDRGRNEQFF
NA,TRBJ1-2,TRBV7-2,NA,TGTGCCAGCAGCCCCGGGCTGGGTGGCTACACCTTC,CASSPGLGGYTF
TRBD1,TRBJ1-1,TRBV20-1,NA,TGCAGTGCTAGTTATTCAGGGGGCTATACTGAAGCTTTCTTT,CSASYSGGYTEAFF
TRBD2,TRBJ2-5,TRBV3-1,NA,TGTGCCAGCAGCCGCCGAACTAGCGGAGGAGAGACCCAGTACTTC,CASSRRTSGGETQYF
TRBD2,TRBJ2-1,TRBV7-8,few,TGTGCCAGCAGCCTTAGGACTAGCGGAGTGTACAATGAGCAGTTCTTC,CASSLRTSGVYNEQFF
NA,TRBJ2-3,TRBV4-3,NA,TGCGCCAGCAGCCAAGATAGGTCGAACCATGATAGCAATCAGCCCCAGTATTTT,CASSQDRSNHDSNQPQYF
NA,TRBJ2-1,TRBV6-2/TRBV6-3,many,TGTGCCAGCCGATCGGCGGACTCTAATGAGCAGTTCTTC,CASRSADSNEQFF
NA,TRBJ1-2,TRBV4-2,few,TGTGCCAGCAGCCAAGCCCCGGGACAAGTCGGCTATGGCTACACCTTC,CASSQAPGQVGYGYTF
TRBD2,TRBJ2-2,TRBV4-3,few,TGCGCCAGCAGCCAAGCGGGCGGGAGAACCACCGGGGAGCTGTTTTTT,CASSQAGGRTTGELFF
TRBD2,TRBJ2-5,TRBV7-8,NA,TGTGCCAGCAGCCAGGGGCTGGGTAGCGGGAGGGAAGAGACCCAGTACTTC,CASSQGLGSGREETQYF
NA,TRBJ2-7,TRBV7-6,few,TGTGCCAGCAGCTTGAGTAGGACGGGTTCCTACGAGCAGTACTTC,CASSLSRTGSYEQYF
NA,TRBJ2-5,TRBV4-1,many,TGCGCCAGCAGGGGAGGCCAAGAGACCCAGTACTTC,CASRGGQETQYF
NA,TRBJ2-2,TRBV14,NA,TGTGCCAGCAGCCAGCAACATACCTTGGGCGGGGAGCTGTTTTTT,CASSQQHTLGGELFF
NA,TRBJ1-2,TRBV18,NA,TGTGCCAGCTCACCGGGCCTACCCAGGAACTATGGCTACACCTTC,CASSPGLPRNYGYTF
NA,TRBJ2-1,TRBV7-8,few,TGTGCCAGCAGCTTAGCCCTGACAGGCGCCAATGAGCAGTTCTTC,CASSLALTGANEQFF
NA,TRBJ2-2,TRBV5-6,few,TGTGCCAGCAGCCCGGCCGGGACACGGACCGGGGAGCTGTTTTTT,CASSPAGTRTGELFF
TRBD1,TRBJ2-1,TRBV11-2,few,TGTGCCAGCAGCTCCTCCTCGGGGACAGGGGGCCTTTGGGGTGAGCAGTTCTTC,CASSSSSGTGGLWGEQFF
NA,TRBJ2-2,TRBV5-1,NA,TGCGCCAGCAGCTTGGAGTCTGCCTACGGGGAGCTGTTTTTT,CASSLESAYGELFF
NA,TRBJ2-1,TRBV10-3,few,TGTGCCATCAGTGAGTCGACGGGCTGGAGCGCGGGGAATGAGCAGTTCTTC,CAISESTGWSAGNEQFF
NA,TRBJ2-7,TRBV7-2,few,TGTGCCAGCAGCTTTGTCAGCCACTACGAGCAGTACTTC,CASSFVSHYEQYF
NA,TRBJ1-6,TRBV15,few,TGTGCCACCAGCAAAGATAAAAGGCCCTATAATTCACCCCTCCACTTT,CATSKDKRPYNSPLHF
NA,TRBJ2-7,TRBV20-1,few,TGCAGTGCTAGGACAATACAGGGTTTAGACGAGCAGTACTTC,CSARTIQGLDEQYF
NA,TRBJ2-7,TRBV20-1,few,TGCAGTGCTAGAGACCTTGGGGGCCTCCCCCACGAGCAGTACTTC,CSARDLGGLPHEQYF
NA,TRBJ1-1,TRBV5-1,few,TGCGCCAGCAGAAAAGACCCTTTGAACACTGAAGCTTTCTTT,CASRKDPLNTEAFF
NA,TRBJ2-3,TRBV7-9,few,TGTGCCAGCAGCAAATTCTCCACAGATACGCAGTATTTT,CASSKFSTDTQYF
TRBD1,TRBJ2-7,TRBV5-1,few,TGCGCCAGCAGCTATGGCAACCTGGACAGGGCCTACGAGCAGTACTTC,CASSYGNLDRAYEQYF
NA,TRBJ1-2,TRBV27,many,TGTGCCAGCAGCCCCGGACAGTCTTATGGCTACACCTTC,CASSPGQSYGYTF
NA,TRBJ2-5,TRBV5-1,NA,TGCGCCAGTCAGCGGGACATGCAGGAGACCCAGTACTTC,CASQRDMQETQYF